The clone carrying this TCR beta chain occurred a few times. What it recognizes is unknown. For the second PCR, which ran for roughly 6 to 12 cycles, a sample-barcoded 5' primer and a J-beta primer mix were used. Every cDNA was tagged by a template-switch adaptor with 12 random nucleotides. TCRdb re-derived calls from the 5' RACE reads in MiXCR, one entry per CDR3 protein. The sample lists about 580,000 distinct CDR3 sequences, more than 45% occurring once. The data are from a study of blood T cells in healthy people across ages. Study outcomes and limitations: CMV status of donors was unknown, possibly confounding expanded clonotype changes.

This CDR3 is built from 13 residues. The V end was cut by 0 bases, the J end by 7 bases, with 8 bases between. The germline V gene has CDR1 SGHRS and CDR2 YFSETQ. The sequence was obtained from a man at least 80 years old in good health. The sequencing sample was made of blood. This chain connects TRBV5-1 to TRBJ2-1; the D is unclear. CDR3 protein: CASSLAAGNEQFF. CDR3 in DNA: TGCGCCAGCAGCTTGGCCGCCGGTAATGAGCAGTTCTTC.